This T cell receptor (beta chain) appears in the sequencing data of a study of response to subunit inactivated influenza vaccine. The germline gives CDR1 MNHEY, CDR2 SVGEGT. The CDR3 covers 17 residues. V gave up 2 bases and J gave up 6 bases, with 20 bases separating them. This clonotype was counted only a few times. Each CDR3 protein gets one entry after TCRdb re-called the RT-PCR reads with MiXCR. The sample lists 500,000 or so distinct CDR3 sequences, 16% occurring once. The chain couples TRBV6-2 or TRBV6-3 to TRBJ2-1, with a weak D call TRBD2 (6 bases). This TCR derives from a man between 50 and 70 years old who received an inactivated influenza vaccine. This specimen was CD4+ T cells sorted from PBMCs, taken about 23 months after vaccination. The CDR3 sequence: CASSYVVGASSVNEQFF. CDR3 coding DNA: TGTGCCAGCAGTTACGTGGTCGGGGCCTCTAGCGTCAATGAGCAGTTCTTC.